This passage covers 2 T cell receptor beta chains from one sample sequenced in a study of human T cells and chemical hapten exposure. Documented time point: patch test 2, 6 weeks after DPC sensitization. Treatment indicated: therapeutic diphenylcyclopropenone sensitization with weekly scalp DPC. TCRdb recomputed calls from the RACE reads with MiXCR, one row per CDR3 protein. The sample consists of more than 85,000 distinct CDR3 sequences, about a tenth of them appearing once. This sample comprised whole blood, obtained in connection with sensitization to the hapten diphenylcyclopropenone (DPC). Source of these receptors: a woman in her forties with alopecia areata. Some clones in this sample may be carry-over from other donors' samples.

Only a few counts were recorded for this clonotype. This chain uses TRBV18 with TRBJ1-2, with D possibly being TRBD1 (6 bases). Germline values: CDR1 KGHSH, CDR2 LQKENI. The germline V and J ends were trimmed by 3 bases and 4 bases, with 12 bases remaining between them. The CDR3 spans 14 residues. This CDR3 is CASSPNRDGYGYTF. The CDR3 region has the DNA TGTGCCAGCTCACCTAACAGGGACGGCTATGGCTACACCTTC.

This sequence joins TRBV5-6 and TRBJ1-2; tentative D call: TRBD1 (5 bases). The CDR3 runs 15 residues. Germline CDR1 SGHDT, CDR2 YYEEEE. V was trimmed by 4 bases and J by 0 bases, leaving 13 bases between them. The CDR3, as DNA: TGTGCCAGCAGCCCAAGACAGCGAGCTAACTATGGCTACACCTTC. Translated: CASSPRQRANYGYTF.